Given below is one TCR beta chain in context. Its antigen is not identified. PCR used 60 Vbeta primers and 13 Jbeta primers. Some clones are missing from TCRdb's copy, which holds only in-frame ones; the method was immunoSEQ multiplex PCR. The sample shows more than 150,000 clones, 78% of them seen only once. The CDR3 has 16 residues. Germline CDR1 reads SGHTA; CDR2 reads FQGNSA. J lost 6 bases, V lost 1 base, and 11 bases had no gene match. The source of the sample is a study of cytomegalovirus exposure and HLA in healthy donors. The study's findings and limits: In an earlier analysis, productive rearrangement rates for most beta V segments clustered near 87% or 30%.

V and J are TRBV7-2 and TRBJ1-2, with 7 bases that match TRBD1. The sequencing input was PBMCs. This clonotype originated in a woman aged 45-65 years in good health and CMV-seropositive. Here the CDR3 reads CASSLGPQGGIHGYTF. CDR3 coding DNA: TGTGCCAGCAGCTTAGGACCGCAGGGGGGCATCCATGGCTACACCTTC.